This is a list of T cell receptor beta chains from one sample in a study of T cell repertoires in cytomegalovirus infection. TCRdb reanalysed the reads using MiXCR and keeps one entry per CDR3 protein. This sample has about 310,000 distinct CDR3 sequences, with 15% to 20% found just once. The sample taken for sequencing was PBMCs. All receptors come from a human donor in good health (CMV status not recorded). Some clones in this sample may be carry-over from other donors' samples. The CDR3 runs from the conserved cysteine through the conserved F or W. A D gene is named only where the DNA matches it firmly. Size is stated for part of the rows, as once, few or many counts, or as a class when the clone is expanded.

clone_size	v_call	d_call	j_call	cdr3_nt	cdr3_aa
few	TRBV28	NA	TRBJ2-5	TGTGCCAGCAGTTTATCGTCACGCTGGGAGACCCAGTACTTC	CASSLSSRWETQYF
few	TRBV20-1	NA	TRBJ2-7	TGCAGTGCCGTACCAAGGACCGAAACCTACGAGCAGTACTTC	CSAVPRTETYEQYF
few	TRBV20-1	NA	TRBJ2-3	TGCAGTGCCCTGCAGGGGCCCAGCACAGATACGCAGTATTTT	CSALQGPSTDTQYF
few	TRBV29-1	NA	TRBJ1-4	TGCAGCGTTTTACAGGGCACTGAAAAACTGTTTTTT	CSVLQGTEKLFF
NA	TRBV2	TRBD1	TRBJ1-1	TGTGCCAGCAGTTGGACAGGCACTGAAGCTTTCTTT	CASSWTGTEAFF
many	TRBV7-2	NA	TRBJ2-7	TGTGCCAGCAGTCCCCGGCAGGGCCCTTACGAGCAGTACTTC	CASSPRQGPYEQYF
many	TRBV7-2	NA	TRBJ2-5	TGTGCCAGCAGCTTAGGCAGGAAAGAGACCCAGTACTTC	CASSLGRKETQYF
many	TRBV12-3/TRBV12-4	TRBD1	TRBJ1-1	TGTGCCAGCAGTTTAGCAGGCAGGGGGATCCGAGGTGACACTGAAGCTTTCTTT	CASSLAGRGIRGDTEAFF
NA	TRBV28	NA	TRBJ2-5	TGTGCCAGCAGTCCCCTCTCACAGGCTGAGAAGACCCAGTACTTC	CASSPLSQAEKTQYF
NA	TRBV2	NA	TRBJ2-2	TGTGCCAGCAGTGATGGACGGAACTTAGGCGCCGGGGAGCTGTTTTTT	CASSDGRNLGAGELFF
many	TRBV7-2	NA	TRBJ1-5	TGTGCCAGCAGCTTAGGGGTCGGCAGGGTGATCAATCAGCCCCAGCATTTT	CASSLGVGRVINQPQHF
NA	TRBV7-6	NA	TRBJ2-6	TGTGCCAGCAGCCCCCTCTTGGGCCGCGGGGCCTCTGGGGCCAACGTCCTGACTTTC	CASSPLLGRGASGANVLTF
NA	TRBV27	TRBD1	TRBJ1-2	TGTGCCAGCAGTTCACCCGGGACAGGGTCGTTGGGCTACACCTTC	CASSSPGTGSLGYTF
many	TRBV7-2	NA	TRBJ1-5	TGTGCCAGCAGCCTAGGGTGGGGTAATCAGCCCCAGCATTTT	CASSLGWGNQPQHF
many	TRBV28	TRBD1	TRBJ1-5	TGTGCCAGCAGCCCCCTTGGGGACAGACCCAATCAGCCCCAGCATTTT	CASSPLGDRPNQPQHF
NA	TRBV11-3	TRBD1	TRBJ2-2	TGTGCCAGCGGTACCAGACAGGGAGCCACCGGGGAGCTGTTTTTT	CASGTRQGATGELFF
few	TRBV18	NA	TRBJ1-1	TGTGCCAGCTCACCTCGGAGAGGGCAGAACACTGAAGCTTTCTTT	CASSPRRGQNTEAFF
NA	TRBV7-2	TRBD2	TRBJ2-5	TGTGCCAGCAGCTTAACCGGGACTAGCGGTGGAGAGACCCAGTACTTC	CASSLTGTSGGETQYF
few	TRBV6-1	NA	TRBJ2-5	TGTGCCAGCAGTGAACTTCCCAACTGGGAGACCCAGTACTTC	CASSELPNWETQYF
NA	TRBV7-9	NA	TRBJ1-4	TGTGCCAGCAGCTTACCACAGACGAATGAAAAACTGTTTTTT	CASSLPQTNEKLFF
few	TRBV7-2	TRBD1	TRBJ2-1	TGTGCCAGCAGCTTAGGGGACAGGGGTCCGCAGTTCTTC	CASSLGDRGPQFF
few	TRBV7-2	NA	TRBJ1-1	TGTGCCAGCAGCTTTTTAGGGAGCGACACTGAAGCTTTCTTT	CASSFLGSDTEAFF
NA	TRBV4-2	NA	TRBJ1-5	TGTGCCAGCAGCCCAAGGGGAGGGGCTAACAATCAGCCCCAGCATTTT	CASSPRGGANNQPQHF
many	TRBV7-2	NA	TRBJ2-1	TGTGCCAGCAGCTTAGTCCGGGCCTCGGAGCAGTTCTTC	CASSLVRASEQFF
NA	TRBV5-6	NA	TRBJ1-1	TGTGCCAGCAGCTTGGGTGCGGTAGTTGAAGCTTTCTTT	CASSLGAVVEAFF
many	TRBV18	NA	TRBJ2-5	TGTGCCAGCTCACCACGGAGAGAGACCCAGTACTTC	CASSPRRETQYF
many	TRBV5-1	NA	TRBJ1-4	TGCGCCAGCAGCTTGCAGCCCGAGGTGAATGAAAAACTGTTTTTT	CASSLQPEVNEKLFF
many	TRBV28	NA	TRBJ1-4	TGTGCCAGCAGTTTATTGTGGGGTTCTCGTGCAACTAATGAAAAACTGTTTTTT	CASSLLWGSRATNEKLFF
NA	TRBV5-8	TRBD1	TRBJ2-5	TGTGCCAGCAGCTTGGGGGACAGGGGGCAGGAGACCCAGTACTTC	CASSLGDRGQETQYF
NA	TRBV10-3	TRBD1	TRBJ2-7	TGTGCCATCAGAGGGACAGGGGCAACCTACGAGCAGTACTTC	CAIRGTGATYEQYF
once	TRBV20-1	NA	TRBJ1-4	TGCAGTGTATCGACCCCAACTAATGAAAAACTGTTTTTT	CSVSTPTNEKLFF
many	TRBV19	NA	TRBJ1-2	TGTGCCAGTAATCGAGGGACCGCGGCGACGGGCTACACCTTC	CASNRGTAATGYTF
few	TRBV4-1	NA	TRBJ2-1	TGTGCCAGCAGCCAAGGGCTAGCGTTGTACAATGAGCAGTTCTTC	CASSQGLALYNEQFF
NA	TRBV12-3/TRBV12-4	TRBD1	TRBJ1-5	TGTGCCAGCAGCCAAGGACAGGGGATTCGCAATCAGCCCCAGCATTTT	CASSQGQGIRNQPQHF
few	TRBV29-1	NA	TRBJ2-7	TGCAGCGCCCAGCTGACAGCGACAAACAGCTACGAGCAGTACTTC	CSAQLTATNSYEQYF
NA	TRBV7-2	NA	TRBJ2-7	TGTGCCAGCACCAAAGATGCCGGGACGGGCTCCTACGAGCAGTACTTC	CASTKDAGTGSYEQYF
NA	TRBV6-8	NA	TRBJ2-1	TGTGCCAGCAGTGTTATTATGTATGAGCAGTTCTTC	CASSVIMYEQFF
NA	TRBV10-3	TRBD1	TRBJ1-4	TGTGCCATCAGGGCCGGGACAGGGCGTCGAGAACTGTTTTTT	CAIRAGTGRRELFF
NA	TRBV5-1	NA	TRBJ2-1	TGCGCCAGCAGCGTGGGGACTCGCAATGAGCAGTTCTTC	CASSVGTRNEQFF
few	TRBV5-4	TRBD1	TRBJ1-2	TGTGCCAGCAGCTTGGGACAGGGAGGTCCGTCTCGTGGCTACACCTTC	CASSLGQGGPSRGYTF
few	TRBV18	NA	TRBJ1-1	TGTGCCAGCTCACCACGCGTAGGGGGTGCAGAGGGAACTGAAGCTTTCTTT	CASSPRVGGAEGTEAFF
few	TRBV20-1	TRBD2	TRBJ2-3	TGCAGTGCTAGAGGTAGCGGGGGGGCGAGAAAAGATACGCAGTATTTT	CSARGSGGARKDTQYF
few	TRBV14	NA	TRBJ1-6	TGTGCCAGCAGCCAAGGGGCACAGCTGAATTCACCCCTCCACTTT	CASSQGAQLNSPLHF
many	TRBV6-6	NA	TRBJ2-3	TGTGCCAGCAGTTACCTAGGAGGCACAGATACGCAGTATTTT	CASSYLGGTDTQYF
many	TRBV7-2	NA	TRBJ2-1	TGTGCCAGCAGCCAATTTGTCTCGCGGGGCGGGGGCGCGGTAAGAGGGATGTACAATGAGCAGTTCTTC	CASSQFVSRGGGAVRGMYNEQFF
many	TRBV28	NA	TRBJ1-1	TGTGCCAGCGGATTAGCCGCGGGCCTCCCCTTGAACACTGAAGCTTTCTTT	CASGLAAGLPLNTEAFF
NA	TRBV4-3	NA	TRBJ1-2	TGCGCCAGCAGCCAAGGAGCGAACAAGGGCGCGGACTATGGCTACACCTTC	CASSQGANKGADYGYTF
many	TRBV7-9	NA	TRBJ2-2	TGTGCCAGCAGCTTAAATCCAAACACCGGGGAGCTGTTTTTT	CASSLNPNTGELFF
NA	TRBV7-2	TRBD1	TRBJ2-2	TGTGCCAGCAGCTTTTTCTCGGGACAGGGTCCCGGGGAGCTGTTTTTT	CASSFFSGQGPGELFF
many	TRBV7-2	TRBD1	TRBJ2-7	TGTGCCAGCAGCCGAGGACAGGGGCCGGCCTACGAGCAGTACTTC	CASSRGQGPAYEQYF
NA	TRBV2	NA	TRBJ2-7	TGTGCCAGCAGGGGGCCGAGCTCCTACGAGCAGTACTTC	CASRGPSSYEQYF
NA	TRBV19	NA	TRBJ2-4	TGTGCCAGTAGTCACAGGGCGGAGGAAAACATTCAGTACTTC	CASSHRAEENIQYF
NA	TRBV4-3	NA	TRBJ1-1	TGCGCCAGCAGCCAAGAATCGTGGGGGGGAGCTTTCTTT	CASSQESWGGAFF
few	TRBV19	TRBD1	TRBJ1-5	TGTGCCAGTAGTATAGTAGCAGGACAGGGGAGTCAGCCCCAGCATTTT	CASSIVAGQGSQPQHF
NA	TRBV20-1	NA	TRBJ2-5	TGCAGTGCTACGGGGGAAGACCAAGAGACCCAGTACTTC	CSATGEDQETQYF
many	TRBV18	NA	TRBJ2-3	TGTGCCAGCTCACTCCCCACCGCGGACCCAGATACGCAGTATTTT	CASSLPTADPDTQYF
few	TRBV20-1	NA	TRBJ2-3	TGCAGTGCTAGAGACCCCCAGTCTAGCACAGATACGCAGTATTTT	CSARDPQSSTDTQYF
NA	TRBV6-5	NA	TRBJ2-7	TGTGCCAGCAGTTACTCTCAGATGGGTCCCGAGCAGTACTTC	CASSYSQMGPEQYF
NA	TRBV2	NA	TRBJ1-1	TGTGCCAGCAGTGAACTGGGGCTAAACACTGAAGCTTTCTTT	CASSELGLNTEAFF
few	TRBV10-3	TRBD2	TRBJ2-5	TGTGCCATCAGTGAACCGGGGGGGACCCAGTACTTC	CAISEPGGTQYF